This TCR beta chain originates from a study of shared clonotypes between healthy human individuals. Libraries were prepared by immunoSEQ multiplex PCR; TCRdb keeps only in-frame clonotypes and omits some of them. The repertoire holds a few hundred thousand clones, roughly 96% seen once, with approximately 0.1% in the top ten. As defined, naive CD8 cells were CD45RO-negative and positively selected for CCR7, with terminally differentiated effector memory CD45RA+ cells excluded. Material: naive CD8+ T cells sorted from blood. The sequence derives from a woman in her 30s in good health.

This CDR3 is CASSLGQGASGGRTEAFF. CDR3 DNA: TGTGCCAGCAGCCTGGGACAGGGGGCAAGTGGGGGTAGGACTGAAGCTTTCTTT. This rearrangement joins TRBV11-3 to TRBJ1-1; TRBD1 matches at 12 bases. Looked up from germline, CDR1 is SGHNT and CDR2 is YENEEA. Losses at the gene ends were 5 bases for V and 5 bases for J; bases not matched to a gene: 15. This CDR3 has 18 amino acids.